The entry below describes one T cell receptor (beta chain). Its antigen target is currently unknown. No much larger clonotype is one base removed from it; base qualities were not supplied. The donors were healthy, HIV-negative adults who had no recently reported acute infections or vaccinations. Every donor was a Caucasian adult residing in Nashville, Tennessee, USA. CD4+ T cells were enriched by magnetic negative selection, after which naive cells were positively selected on CD45RA and the negative fraction was taken as the memory subset. Blood was obtained by leukapheresis, after which PBMCs were separated by Ficoll-Histopaque density gradient centrifugation and cryopreserved in liquid nitrogen vapor phase. Analytical flow cytometry was used to check the purity and quantity of every magnetically sorted T cell population. Genomic DNA was isolated from every sorted fraction and measured by UV absorbance on a Nanodrop 2000c.

This specimen belongs to a study of shared clonotypes between healthy human individuals (dated by TCRdb to between 2020 and 2021). Background on the whole study: The cohort included a few men and a couple of women between 18 and 49 years of age. For each donor, CD4 naive and CD4 memory were each given three plates, CD8 naive was given two plates, and CD8 memory was given one plate. To estimate repertoire size and how much clonotype sharing occurs between individuals, the study deeply sequenced the blood TCR repertoires of several healthy adults. Libraries were prepared and TCR repertoires were sequenced by different laboratories using diverse techniques, in order to increase sequencing depth and limit assay-specific biases. Each donor's leukapheresis produced roughly between roughly 0.9 and 9 billion PBMCs. The investigation overall reported the following: Even with the large sequencing depth, rarefaction of the sorted-subset datasets indicated that sequencing was incomplete. Around 5% of naive CD4, 3.5% of naive CD8, approximately 2.2% of memory CD4, and more than 0.35% of memory CD8 clonotypes were shared across several donors. The small number of donors limited the genetic and exposure-history diversity represented. Sampling was restricted to blood, and TCR repertoires in tissues likely differ from the TCR repertoires found in blood. Pairwise subsampling indicated that sequencing depth was expected to affect the degree of clonotype sharing among donors. Naive subsets generally had larger estimated clonotype richness than memory subsets. Clonotypes shared by all four sorted-subset donors showed higher generation probabilities than non-shared clonotypes.

Reading the germline V gene gives CDR1 SGHRS and CDR2 YFSETQ. Deletion took 2 bases off V and 1 base off J, with a span of 21 bases between the germline ends. The CDR3 has 18 amino acids, counting the end cysteine and phenylalanine. The CDR3 DNA has 54 bases and is translated from base 1. Using the deep immunoSEQ assay, multiplex PCR amplified TCR CDR3 regions from genomic DNA. Extracted genomic DNA from each cell subset was distributed evenly across all wells of several immunoSEQ 96-well plates, and each plate was treated as a replicate. For sorted subsets, each replicate PCR was loaded with 200 to 250 ng genomic DNA, equivalent to some 27,000 T cell genomes. Purified libraries were measured with a Qubit 3.0 fluorometer, size-checked on a Bioanalyzer 2100, and measured again with the KAPA Library Quantification kit. Every immunoSEQ 96-well plate was sequenced on a dedicated single-read 150-cycle Illumina NextSeq 550 flow cell. The authors' pipeline ran thus. Because the immunoSEQ output held only junctional sequences and lacked quality scores, the filtering could not match the filtering applied to full-length reads. To assign V/J genes and CDR3, sequences were annotated against IMGT germline references using PyIR, a Python wrapper for IgBLAST v1.9. Reads with weak V/J assignments (E-value above 1e-6), missing CDR3, stop codons, out-of-frame junctions, or ambiguous translated residues were removed. V3J clonotypes were defined as sequences sharing an identical inferred V gene, J gene, and CDR3 amino acid sequence. To compute the percentage overlap between repertoires, the number of shared unique clonotypes was divided by the size of the smaller repertoire. Three approaches were used to assess repertoire richness: RTK rarefaction, the Chao1 estimator, and Recon v2.1 estimates of unobserved clonotypes. For all TCRbeta clonotypes obtained by the gDNA method from several donors, generation probabilities were computed with OLGA. This immuneACCESS table, as held by TCRdb, lists in-frame sequences with V and J called but not all clones. Of the missing ones, under half trace to an unresolved V gene in checked studies; the others have no known cause. D and trimming come from the DNA, and the V and J calls and clone size come from that table. In this sample the table shows approximately 2.5 million clones, 90% to 95% of which occur a single time. Of the sample, approximately 0.36% is held by the ten largest clones.

The chain was built from TRBV5-1 and TRBJ1-1; the D segment could be TRBD1, given 5 matching bases. This TCR derives from a man aged 18 to 35 in good health. Some clones in this sample may be carry-over from other donors' samples. Specimen: naive CD4+ T cells from PBMCs. Taken with the paper, the label for cell subset or site translates to: CD45RA+ positively selected. The DNA sequence is TGCGCCAGCAGCTTTGGTCCAGTCAGGGAGTCACAGAACACTGAAGCTTTCTTT. Its protein product is CASSFGPVRESQNTEAFF.